The clone carrying this TCR beta chain was seen a handful of times. The data stem from a study of blood T cells in healthy people across ages. Then a second PCR, running about 6 to 12 cycles, was carried out with a sample-barcoded 5' primer and a J-beta primer mix. TCRdb passed the 5' RACE reads through MiXCR, listing each CDR3 protein once. The profile shows roughly 500,000 distinct CDR3 sequences, 27% of them singletons. PBMCs numbering at least 7 million were isolated per sample. V was cut by 5 bases and J by 4 bases, with 6 bases left in between. This CDR3 comprises 12 residues. Per the germline V gene, CDR1 is SEHNR and CDR2 is FQNEAQ (reference sequence).

Sequenced material: blood. J is TRBJ1-3 and V is TRBV7-9; D is ambiguous. The receptor was isolated from a woman between 65 and 79 years old in good health. CDR3 in amino acids: CASSQVGNTIYF. The CDR3 DNA reads TGTGCCAGCAGCCAAGTAGGAAACACCATATATTTT.